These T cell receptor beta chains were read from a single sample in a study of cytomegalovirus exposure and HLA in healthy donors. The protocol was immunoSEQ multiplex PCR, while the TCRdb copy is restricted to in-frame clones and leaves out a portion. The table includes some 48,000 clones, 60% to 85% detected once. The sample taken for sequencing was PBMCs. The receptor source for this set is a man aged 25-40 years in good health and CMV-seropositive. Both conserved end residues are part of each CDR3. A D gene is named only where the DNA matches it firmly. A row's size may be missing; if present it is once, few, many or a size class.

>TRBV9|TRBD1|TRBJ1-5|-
TGTGCCAGCAACCCGACAGGGGATAGCAATCAGCCCCAGCATTTT
CASNPTGDSNQPQHF
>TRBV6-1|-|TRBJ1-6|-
TGTGCCAGCAGTGAACCTCCCGGGTACGATAATTCACCCCTCCACTTT
CASSEPPGYDNSPLHF
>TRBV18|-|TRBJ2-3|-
TGTGCCAGCTCACCACTTGAGGGTTTCGGCACAGATACGCAGTATTTT
CASSPLEGFGTDTQYF
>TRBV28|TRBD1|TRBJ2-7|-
TGTGCCAGCAGTGACCCGGGACAGGCCTCCTACGAGCAGTACTTC
CASSDPGQASYEQYF
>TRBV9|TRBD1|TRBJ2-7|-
TGTGCCAGCAGCCCCGGGACAGGTTACTCCTACGAGCAGTACTTC
CASSPGTGYSYEQYF
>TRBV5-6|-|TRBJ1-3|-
TGTGCCAGCAATACGGGGATAAAAACTGGAAACACCATATATTTT
CASNTGIKTGNTIYF
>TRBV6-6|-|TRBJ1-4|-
TGTGCCAGCAACGACAGGCAAGCAAATGAAAAACTGTTTTTT
CASNDRQANEKLFF
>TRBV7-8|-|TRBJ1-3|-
TGTGCCAGCAGCTTAACCGGGTATTCTGGAAACACCATATATTTT
CASSLTGYSGNTIYF
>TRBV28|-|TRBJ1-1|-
TGTGCCAGCAGGCCTCAGGGAATCACTGAAGCTTTCTTT
CASRPQGITEAFF
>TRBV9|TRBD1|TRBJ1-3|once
TGTGCCAGCAGCGTAGGACAGGGCGACGGAAACACCATATATTTT
CASSVGQGDGNTIYF
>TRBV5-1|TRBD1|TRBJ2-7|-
TGCGCCAGCAGCTTGGTGGCGGGACAGGGGGCGCGATCCCACTACGAGCAGTACTTC
CASSLVAGQGARSHYEQYF
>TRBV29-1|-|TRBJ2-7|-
TGCAGCCCCGCTACGCGGCCCTACGAGCAGTACTTC
CSPATRPYEQYF
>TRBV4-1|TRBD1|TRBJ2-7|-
TGCGCCAGCAGCCCGCTGGGACAGGGATCCAATTACGAGCAGTACTTC
CASSPLGQGSNYEQYF
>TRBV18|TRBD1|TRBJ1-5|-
TGTGCCAGCTCACCCGACAGGGGAGGCAATCAGCCCCAGCATTTT
CASSPDRGGNQPQHF
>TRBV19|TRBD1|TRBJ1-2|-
TGTGCCAGTAGTATGCCACAGGGGGACTATGGCTACACCTTC
CASSMPQGDYGYTF